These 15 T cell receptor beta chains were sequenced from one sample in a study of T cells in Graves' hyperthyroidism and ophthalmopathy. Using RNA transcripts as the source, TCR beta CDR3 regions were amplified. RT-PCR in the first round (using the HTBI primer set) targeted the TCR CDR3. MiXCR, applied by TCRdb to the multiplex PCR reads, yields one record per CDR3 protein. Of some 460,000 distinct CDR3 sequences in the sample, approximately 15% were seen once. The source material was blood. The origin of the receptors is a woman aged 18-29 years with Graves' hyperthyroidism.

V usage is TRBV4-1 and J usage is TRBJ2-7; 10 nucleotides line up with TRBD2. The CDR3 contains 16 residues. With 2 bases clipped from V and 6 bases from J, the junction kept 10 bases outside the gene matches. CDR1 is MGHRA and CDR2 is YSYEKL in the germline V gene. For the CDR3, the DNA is TGCGCCAGCAGCCAACCCTTGGGACTAGCGACCTCCGAGCAGTACTTC. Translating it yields CASSQPLGLATSEQYF.

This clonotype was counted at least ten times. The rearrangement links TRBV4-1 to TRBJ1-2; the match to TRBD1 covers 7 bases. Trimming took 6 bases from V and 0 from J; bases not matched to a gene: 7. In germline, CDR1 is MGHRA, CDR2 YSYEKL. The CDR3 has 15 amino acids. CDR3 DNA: TGCGCCAGCAGACATCGTGGACAGGCTAACTATGGCTACACCTTC. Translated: CASRHRGQANYGYTF.

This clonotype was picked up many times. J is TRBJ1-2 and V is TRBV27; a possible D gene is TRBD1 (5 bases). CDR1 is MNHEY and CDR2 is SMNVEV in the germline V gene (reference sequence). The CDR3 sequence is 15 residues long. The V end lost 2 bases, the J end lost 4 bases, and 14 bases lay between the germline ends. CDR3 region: CASSLRGVGGYGYTF. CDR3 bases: TGTGCCAGCAGTTTACGAGGGGTTGGGGGCTATGGCTACACCTTC.

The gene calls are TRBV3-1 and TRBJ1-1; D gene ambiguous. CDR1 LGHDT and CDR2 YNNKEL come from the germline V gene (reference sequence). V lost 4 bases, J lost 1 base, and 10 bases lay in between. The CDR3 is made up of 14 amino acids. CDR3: CASSLGWGNTEAFF. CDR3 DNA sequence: TGTGCCAGCAGCCTCGGCTGGGGGAACACTGAAGCTTTCTTT.

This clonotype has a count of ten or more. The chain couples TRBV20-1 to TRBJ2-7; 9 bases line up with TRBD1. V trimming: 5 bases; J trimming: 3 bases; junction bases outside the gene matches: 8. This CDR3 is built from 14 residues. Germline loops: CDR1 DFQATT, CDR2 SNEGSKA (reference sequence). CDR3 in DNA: TGCAGTGCTCAAGACAGGGGGAGTTTCTACGAGCAGTACTTC. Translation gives CSAQDRGSFYEQYF.

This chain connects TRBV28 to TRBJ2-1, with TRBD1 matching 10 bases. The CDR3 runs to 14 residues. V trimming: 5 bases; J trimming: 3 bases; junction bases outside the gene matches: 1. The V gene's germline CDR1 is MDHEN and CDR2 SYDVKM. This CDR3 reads CASSRTGGYNEQFF. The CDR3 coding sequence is TGTGCCAGCAGTCGGACAGGGGGCTACAATGAGCAGTTCTTC.

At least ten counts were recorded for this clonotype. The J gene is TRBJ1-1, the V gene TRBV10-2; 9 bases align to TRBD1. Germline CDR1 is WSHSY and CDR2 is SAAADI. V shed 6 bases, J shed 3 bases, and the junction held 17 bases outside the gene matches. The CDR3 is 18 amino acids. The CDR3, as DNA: TGCGCCAGCAGATCAAAGGGACAGGGTAACCTCGGGGACACTGAAGCTTTCTTT. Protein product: CASRSKGQGNLGDTEAFF.

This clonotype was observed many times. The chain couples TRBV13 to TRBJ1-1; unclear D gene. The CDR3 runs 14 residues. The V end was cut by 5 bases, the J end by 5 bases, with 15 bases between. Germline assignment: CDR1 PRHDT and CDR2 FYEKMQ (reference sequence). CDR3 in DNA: TGTGCCAGCAGCCTAGCCAGTAAAGCAACTGAAGCTTTCTTT. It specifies CASSLASKATEAFF.

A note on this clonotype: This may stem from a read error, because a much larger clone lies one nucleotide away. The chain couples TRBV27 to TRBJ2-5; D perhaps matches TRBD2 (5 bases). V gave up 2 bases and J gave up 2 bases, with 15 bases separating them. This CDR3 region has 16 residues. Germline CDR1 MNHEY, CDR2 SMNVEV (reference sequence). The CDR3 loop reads CASSLRLTGNQETQYF. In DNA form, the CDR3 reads TGTGCCAGCAGTTTACGGCTAACGGGGAATCAAGAGACCCAGTACTTC.

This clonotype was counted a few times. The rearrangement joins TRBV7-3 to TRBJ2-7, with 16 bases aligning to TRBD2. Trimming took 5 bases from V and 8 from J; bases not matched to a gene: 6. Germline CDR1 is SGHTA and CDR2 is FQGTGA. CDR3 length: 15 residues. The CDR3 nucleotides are TGTGCCAGCAGCATGGGGACTAGCGGGAGGGCGCAGCAGTACTTC. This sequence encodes CASSMGTSGRAQQYF.

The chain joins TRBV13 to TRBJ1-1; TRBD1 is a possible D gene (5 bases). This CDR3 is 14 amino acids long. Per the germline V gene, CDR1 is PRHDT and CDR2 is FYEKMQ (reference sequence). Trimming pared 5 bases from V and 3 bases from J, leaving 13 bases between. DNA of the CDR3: TGTGCCAGCAGCACCTACCTGGGGGACACTGAAGCTTTCTTT. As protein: CASSTYLGDTEAFF. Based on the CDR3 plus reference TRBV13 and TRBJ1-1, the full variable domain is AAGVIQSPRHLIKEKRETATLKCYPIPRHDTVYWYQQGPGQDPQFLISFYEKMQSDKGSIPDRFSAQQFSDYHSELNMSSLELGDSALYFCASSTYLGDTEAFFGQGTRLTVV.

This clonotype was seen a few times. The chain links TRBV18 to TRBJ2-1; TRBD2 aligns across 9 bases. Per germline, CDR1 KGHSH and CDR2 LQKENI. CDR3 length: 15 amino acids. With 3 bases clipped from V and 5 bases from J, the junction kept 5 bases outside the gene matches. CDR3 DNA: TGTGCCAGCTCACCTGGAGCGGGGGGTAACAATGAGCAGTTCTTC. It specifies CASSPGAGGNNEQFF.

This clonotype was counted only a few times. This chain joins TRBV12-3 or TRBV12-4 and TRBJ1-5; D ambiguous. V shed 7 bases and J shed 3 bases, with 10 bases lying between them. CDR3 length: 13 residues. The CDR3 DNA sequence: TGTGCCAGCACCGCCGGCTACAATCAGCCCCAGCATTTT. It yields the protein CASTAGYNQPQHF.

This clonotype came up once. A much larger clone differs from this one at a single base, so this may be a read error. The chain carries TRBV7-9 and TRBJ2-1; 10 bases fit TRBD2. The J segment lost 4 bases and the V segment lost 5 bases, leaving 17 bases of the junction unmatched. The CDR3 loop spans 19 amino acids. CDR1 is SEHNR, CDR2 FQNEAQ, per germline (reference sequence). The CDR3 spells CASSGPGLATKTGYNEQFF. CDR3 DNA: TGTGCCAGCAGCGGTCCGGGACTAGCGACCAAAACGGGTTACAATGAGCAGTTCTTC.

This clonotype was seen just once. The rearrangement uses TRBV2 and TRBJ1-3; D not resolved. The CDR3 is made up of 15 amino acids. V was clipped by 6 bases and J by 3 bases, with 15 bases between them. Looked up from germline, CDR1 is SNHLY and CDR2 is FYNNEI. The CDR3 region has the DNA TGTGCCAGCAGCCCAGACCATCTCCTTGGAAACACCATATATTTT. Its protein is CASSPDHLLGNTIYF.